Listed here are 7 T cell receptor beta chains from one sample, sequenced in a study of metastatic and nonmetastatic thyroid tumors. TCRdb used MiXCR to call clones anew from the PCR reads. The sample carries 15,000 to 20,000 clones, approximately 30% recorded once. Until they underwent thyroid surgery, no patient had received any treatment. The sequenced material came from tumor tissue. The receptors come from a male donor with papillary thyroid cancer or a benign thyroid nodule (not recorded which). Some clones in this sample may be carry-over from other donors' samples.

This clone was seen repeatedly, ten times or more. The chain recombines TRBV20-1 with TRBJ2-1, with 12 bases fitting TRBD2. The length of the CDR3 is 14 residues. With 6 bases clipped from V and 7 bases from J, the junction kept 7 bases outside the gene matches. The germline CDR1 and CDR2 sequences are DFQATT and SNEGSKA (reference sequence). The CDR3 is CSAWGGTSGNEQFF. In nucleotides, the CDR3 is TGCAGTGCCTGGGGCGGGACTAGCGGGAATGAGCAGTTCTTC.

This clone is termed medium-sized (0.01 to 0.1%). The chain carries TRBV5-1 and TRBJ2-5; D gene ambiguous. Germline V CDR1 and CDR2: SGHRS, YFSETQ. V shed 4 bases and J shed 5 bases, with 12 bases lying between them. The CDR3 loop spans 13 amino acids. For the CDR3, the DNA is TGCGCCAGCAGCGGACGCCCCGGGGAGACCCAGTACTTC. This encodes CASSGRPGETQYF.

The table lists this clone with a few counts. The chain couples TRBV15 to TRBJ2-1; tentatively, D is TRBD1 (5 bases). The CDR3 is 11 residues long. V dropped 1 base and J dropped 10 bases, with 5 bases sitting between them. Looked up from germline, CDR1 is LNHNV and CDR2 is YYDKDF (reference sequence). The CDR3 here is CATSRGTEQFF. The DNA of the CDR3 is TGTGCCACCAGCAGAGGGACAGAGCAGTTCTTC.

This clone was seen many times. This chain links TRBV6-1 with TRBJ2-2, with D perhaps matching TRBD2 (7 bases). The CDR3 contains 14 residues. Germline-derived CDR1 and CDR2 are MNHNS and SASEGT. Trimming shortened V by 11 bases and J by 15 bases, and 28 bases separated the two germline ends. CDR3 coding DNA: TGTGCCTGCCGTGTAGGGCTCGGGAGAGGGGGGGTGTTTTTT. Residues: CACRVGLGRGGVFF.

At least ten counts were recorded for this clone. The CDR3 DNA reads as TGTGCCAGCAGGCCGCGGGGAGCCCATAACACCGGGGAGCTGTTTTTT. It encodes CASRPRGAHNTGELFF. The chain has TRBV11-2 and TRBJ2-2, with D perhaps matching TRBD2 (6 bases). Germline-derived CDR1 and CDR2 are SGHAT and FQNNGV. The CDR3 spans 16 residues. The ends were cut back, 6 bases at V and 2 bases at J, with 16 bases in the middle.

This clone came up many times. The V call is TRBV6-1, the J call TRBJ2-3; 9 nucleotides agree with TRBD2. Trimming cost V 8 bases and J 0 bases; bases outside gene matches: 6. Per germline, CDR1 MNHNS and CDR2 SASEGT. CDR3 length equals 15 residues. CDR3 sequence reads: CASRGLAPSTDTQYF. Written as DNA, the CDR3 is TGTGCCAGCCGAGGACTAGCGCCTAGCACAGATACGCAGTATTTT.

The chain uses TRBV5-6 and TRBJ1-1; tentatively, D is TRBD1 (5 bases). There are 15 residues in the CDR3. Germline CDR1 is SGHDT and CDR2 is YYEEEE. V lost 5 bases to trimming and J lost 1 base, with 15 bases between them. This chain's CDR3 is CASRSGRGRNTEAFF. CDR3 nucleotide sequence: TGTGCCAGCAGATCTGGCCGGGGGAGGAACACTGAAGCTTTCTTT.